These 30 T cell receptor beta chains were all obtained from the same sample, sequenced in a study of early T cells in non-severe SARS-CoV-2 infection (dated by TCRdb to the early 2020s). Libraries were built with 5' RACE. Reads for this sample came from a NextSeq 500. Starting from the raw public reads, TCRdb applied fastp trimming at Q25, assembled clones with MiXCR and retained in-frame beta chains. Every entry covers one CDR3 protein and lists the most common genes and DNA from its rows. For this sample the table gives some 100,000 distinct CDR3 sequences, of which roughly 15% were detected only once. The top ten clonotypes cover about 0.59% of the sample. Sequencing was performed on whole blood. The receptor set was obtained from an adult who was a healthcare worker with PCR-confirmed SARS-CoV-2 infection or an uninfected control (not recorded which).

This clonotype appeared many times. This sequence joins TRBV11-2 and TRBJ1-3, with D unresolved. The V and J ends lost 1 base and 1 base respectively, with 14 bases between them. From germline, CDR1 is SGHAT and CDR2 FQNNGV. The CDR3 has 17 amino acids. DNA for the CDR3: TGTGCCAGCAGCTTAGGTGGAGTCTCAGGTTCTGGAAACACCATATATTTT. It translates to CASSLGGVSGSGNTIYF.

Only a few counts were recorded for this clonotype. This chain joins TRBV5-4 and TRBJ1-1; perhaps TRBD1 as D (6 bases). The CDR3 sequence is 16 residues long. Trimming pared 0 bases from V and 4 bases from J, leaving 16 bases between. Germline CDR1 and CDR2: SGHNT and YYREEE (reference sequence). CDR3 region: CASSLDWAGDGTEAFF. CDR3 nucleotides: TGTGCCAGCAGCTTGGATTGGGCAGGGGATGGCACTGAAGCTTTCTTT.

The J gene is TRBJ2-1, the V gene TRBV11-3; a possible D gene is TRBD2 (5 bases). Trimming removed 5 bases from V and 2 bases from J, with 13 bases in between. Germline V CDR1 and CDR2: SGHNT, YENEEA. CDR3 length: 15 amino acids. The CDR3 loop reads CASSQTRGTYNEQFF. In nucleotides, the CDR3 is TGTGCCAGCAGCCAGACTCGGGGTACCTACAATGAGCAGTTCTTC.

This chain uses TRBV11-3 with TRBJ2-3; D remains ambiguous. V lost 6 bases and J 4 bases, leaving 8 bases between the germline ends. This CDR3 is built from 12 residues. CDR1 is SGHNT and CDR2 is YENEEA in the germline V gene. CDR3 in DNA: TGTGCCAGCAGTCGTGCCGCAGATACGCAGTATTTT. This gives the protein CASSRAADTQYF.

CDR3 in DNA: TGTGCCAGCTCACCACAGGGTCCAGATACGCAGTATTTT. Amino acid sequence: CASSPQGPDTQYF. The chain links TRBV18 to TRBJ2-3; D unclear. V lost 1 base and J 4 bases, leaving 6 bases between the germline ends. Germline CDR1 and CDR2: KGHSH and LQKENI. This CDR3 has 13 amino acids.

The sample holds a few counts of this clonotype. The rearrangement uses TRBV7-8 and TRBJ1-5; D gene ambiguous. Looked up from germline, CDR1 is SGHVS and CDR2 is FQNEAQ. The CDR3 runs 12 residues. V was shortened by 6 bases and J by 3 bases, with 6 bases between the two germline ends. The CDR3 here is CASRNNNQPQHF. The CDR3 nucleotides read TGTGCCAGCAGAAATAACAATCAGCCCCAGCATTTT.

This clonotype was counted a few times. V and J are TRBV20-1 and TRBJ2-1; 10 bases match TRBD2. From germline, CDR1 is DFQATT and CDR2 SNEGSKA (reference sequence). Trimming at V came to 3 bases and at J to 2 bases, leaving 4 bases not matched to a gene. The CDR3 has 15 amino acids. CDR3 nucleotides: TGCAGTGCTAGTCCTAGCGGGGGACCCTACAATGAGCAGTTCTTC. This translates into CSASPSGGPYNEQFF.

In this sample, this clonotype turned up a few times. V is TRBV6-6 and J is TRBJ2-2; TRBD2 matches at 9 bases. The trim removed 6 bases at V and 0 bases at J, leaving 5 bases unmatched. From germline, CDR1 is MNHNY and CDR2 SVGAGI (reference sequence). This CDR3 region has 16 residues. CDR3 loop: CASSRLAVTNTGELFF. DNA for the CDR3: TGTGCCAGCAGCCGACTAGCGGTGACGAACACCGGGGAGCTGTTTTTT.

This sequence joins TRBV21-1 and TRBJ1-1; no DNA check was done on the table's D call, TRBD1. TRBV21-1 is shown as a pseudogene. The CDR3 extends over 13 amino acids. The CDR3 protein is CANNRADYAEAFF. In DNA form, the CDR3 reads TGTGCCAACAATAGGGCGGATTACGCTGAAGCTTTCTTT.

This chain links TRBV20-1 with TRBJ2-1; a possible D gene is TRBD1 (6 bases). The CDR3 has 16 amino acids. V shed 5 bases and J shed 6 bases, with 23 bases lying between them. CDR1 is DFQATT, CDR2 SNEGSKA, per germline (reference sequence). CDR3 protein: CSAPLGQGHGGNEQFF. CDR3 DNA sequence: TGCAGTGCTCCCCTAGGGCAGGGGCATGGGGGCAATGAGCAGTTCTTC.

This clonotype was seen a handful of times. V and J are TRBV7-9 and TRBJ2-4, with no clear D. Germline V gene data show CDR1 as SEHNR and CDR2 as FQNEAQ (reference sequence). V was pared by 0 bases and J by 9 bases, with 12 bases between. The CDR3 extends over 14 amino acids. The CDR3 DNA is TGTGCCAGCAGCTTAGCGTCGGAGAGGTCCATTCAGTACTTC. Translated: CASSLASERSIQYF.

The chain uses TRBV18 and TRBJ2-5, with D tentatively TRBD2 (6 bases). Trimming removed 3 bases from V and 5 bases from J, with 16 bases in between. CDR3 size: 15 residues. Germline V gene sequence: CDR1 KGHSH, CDR2 LQKENI. CDR3 sequence reads: CASSPTGLGGETQYF. CDR3 DNA: TGTGCCAGCTCACCGACGGGACTCGGAGGCGAGACCCAGTACTTC.

The chain employs TRBV9 and TRBJ1-6, with D perhaps TRBD1 (5 bases). The CDR3 is 18 amino acids. Trimming pared 4 bases from V and 0 bases from J, leaving 17 bases between. Germline CDR1 is SGDLS and CDR2 is YYNGEE. This CDR3 is CASSPELGRSSYNSPLHF. CDR3 in DNA: TGTGCCAGCAGCCCAGAGCTGGGACGGAGCTCCTATAATTCACCCCTCCACTTT.

This clonotype was picked up many times. The V and J genes are TRBV3-1 and TRBJ1-2, with D unresolved. Germline-derived CDR1 and CDR2 are LGHDT and YNNKEL (reference sequence). The CDR3 runs to 13 residues. Trimming pared 4 bases from V and 5 bases from J, leaving 11 bases between. In DNA, the CDR3 is TGTGCCAGCAGCCTCGGTCTTCTATATGGCTACACCTTC. Residues: CASSLGLLYGYTF. Full variable domain (missing parts from reference TRBV3-1 and TRBJ1-2): DTAVSQTPKYLVTQMGNDKSIKCEQNLGHDTMYWYKQDSKKFLKIMFSYNNKELIINETVPNRFSPKSPDKAHLNLHINSLELGDSAVYFCASSLGLLYGYTFGSGTRLTVV.

This clonotype was found a few times. The chain is built from TRBV12-3 or TRBV12-4 and TRBJ2-5; D gene uncertain. The length of the CDR3 is 16 residues. V gave up 3 bases and J gave up 4 bases, with 18 bases separating them. The CDR3 DNA reads as TGTGCCAGCAGTTTCCGTTCTGGGCGGTACCGAGAGACCCAGTACTTC. Encoded protein: CASSFRSGRYRETQYF.

This chain uses TRBV18 with TRBJ2-1; 9 bases line up with TRBD1. V lost 3 bases, J lost 7 bases, and 7 bases stayed unmatched. The CDR3 consists of 15 residues. The germline V gene encodes CDR1 KGHSH and CDR2 LQKENI. CDR3 amino acids: CASSPTTGGGNEQFF. The DNA for the CDR3 is TGTGCCAGCTCACCCACGACAGGGGGTGGAAATGAGCAGTTCTTC.

This clonotype has only a few counts. This chain uses TRBV9 with TRBJ2-5; D uncertain. CDR1 SGDLS and CDR2 YYNGEE come from the germline V gene. V was pared by 4 bases and J by 4 bases, with 11 bases between. The CDR3 loop spans 13 amino acids. The CDR3 loop is CASSPLVSETQYF. CDR3 DNA: TGTGCCAGCAGCCCCTTGGTCTCAGAGACCCAGTACTTC.

The chain combines TRBV28 with TRBJ1-5, with 7 nucleotides matching TRBD1. The trim removed 8 bases at V and 10 bases at J, leaving 17 bases unmatched. The CDR3 is made up of 15 amino acids. CDR1 is MDHEN, CDR2 SYDVKM, per germline. For the CDR3, the DNA is TGTGCCAGCCGGAGGGGACAGACCGGAGTTCAACCCCAGCATTTT. It specifies CASRRGQTGVQPQHF.

This clonotype was detected a few times. The V and J genes are TRBV7-8 and TRBJ2-5; 10 nucleotides agree with TRBD2. The germline gives CDR1 SGHVS, CDR2 FQNEAQ. The V and J ends lost 5 bases and 1 base, in that order; junction bases with no gene match: 7. This CDR3 is built from 16 residues. The chain's CDR3 is CASSVNSGGPQETQYF. The CDR3 bases are TGTGCCAGCAGCGTTAATAGCGGGGGGCCCCAAGAGACCCAGTACTTC.

V is TRBV5-4 and J is TRBJ2-1; no firm D call. The V gene's germline CDR1 is SGHNT and CDR2 YYREEE (reference sequence). V shed 2 bases and J shed 2 bases, with 5 bases lying between them. The CDR3 totals 13 residues. The CDR3 DNA reads as TGTGCCAGCAGCTTCGTTACCTACAATGAGCAGTTCTTC. Encoded protein: CASSFVTYNEQFF.

The rearrangement links TRBV4-2 to TRBJ2-3; TRBD2 aligns across 8 bases. The trim removed 1 base at V and 4 bases at J, leaving 7 bases unmatched. The CDR3 has 16 amino acids. In germline, CDR1 is LGHNA, CDR2 YNFKEQ. CDR3 DNA: TGTGCCAGCAGCCAAGTTGCGGGGGGCTCGGCAGATACGCAGTATTTT. The encoded protein is CASSQVAGGSADTQYF.

The table lists this clonotype with a few counts. The chain uses TRBV29-1 and TRBJ1-4; D gene unclear. Germline CDR1 reads SQVTM; CDR2 reads ANQGSEA. V lost 4 bases and J lost 4, with 10 bases in between. The CDR3 extends over 13 amino acids. For the CDR3, the DNA is TGCAGCGTTGCTCGGAACCTTAATGAAAAACTGTTTTTT. Its translation is CSVARNLNEKLFF. Drawing the rest from reference TRBV29-1 and TRBJ1-4, the complete variable domain is SAVISQKPSRDICQRGTSLTIQCQVDSQVTMMFWYRQQPGQSLTLIATANQGSEATYESGFVIDKFPISRPNLTFSTLTVSNMSPEDSSIYLCSVARNLNEKLFFGSGTQLSVL.

This clonotype was seen at least ten times. The chain uses TRBV5-1 and TRBJ2-2; TRBD1 matches 9 bases. CDR1 and CDR2 (germline): SGHRS, YFSETQ. V shed 4 bases, J shed 3 bases, and the junction held 4 bases outside the gene matches. The CDR3 covers 15 residues. The CDR3 protein is CASSPGQGDTGELFF. The CDR3 region has the DNA TGCGCCAGCAGCCCGGGACAGGGCGACACCGGGGAGCTGTTTTTT.

This chain links TRBV7-2 with TRBJ1-5; D is unresolved. CDR1 SGHTA and CDR2 FQGNSA come from the germline V gene. The CDR3 loop spans 15 amino acids. V lost 6 bases and J lost 4, with 16 bases in between. In DNA form, the CDR3 reads TGTGCCAGCAGTCGCGTGGCCCCCGTGAATCAGCCCCAGCATTTT. Translating it yields CASSRVAPVNQPQHF.

The rearrangement joins TRBV28 to TRBJ2-7; 10 bases align to TRBD1. CDR1 is MDHEN and CDR2 is SYDVKM in the germline V gene. With V trimmed by 3 bases and J by 2 bases, 1 base remained unmatched. The CDR3 runs 14 residues. The CDR3 spells CASSLTGGPYEQYV. The CDR3 nucleotides read TGTGCCAGCAGTTTGACAGGGGGCCCCTACGAGCAGTACGTC.

The chain employs TRBV30 and TRBJ2-1; TRBD2 matches at 15 bases. The V segment lost 4 bases and the J segment 7 bases; nucleotides outside the gene matches: 8. CDR3 size: 16 residues. The V gene's germline CDR1 is GTSNPN and CDR2 SVGIG (reference sequence). The CDR3 spells CAWKIGLAGGQNEQFF. Here the CDR3 DNA reads TGTGCCTGGAAAATCGGACTAGCGGGGGGGCAGAATGAGCAGTTCTTC.

This clonotype came up a few times. The DNA for the CDR3 is TGTGCCAGCAGTTTCGTGGGGGCAGGAGAGACCCAGTACTTC. It translates to CASSFVGAGETQYF. V gene TRBV12-3 or TRBV12-4 combines with J gene TRBJ2-5, with D perhaps TRBD1 (6 bases). The CDR3 totals 14 residues. V was shortened by 3 bases and J by 4 bases, with 12 bases between the two germline ends.

Only one count was recorded for this clonotype. In DNA, the CDR3 is TGCAGTGCTGGCGAAGTATTGGGGACGGAGACCCAGTACTTC. Its translation: CSAGEVLGTETQYF. The chain uses TRBV20-1 and TRBJ2-5; the D gene could be TRBD1 or TRBD2 (5 bases each). This CDR3 is built from 14 residues. Trimming stripped 5 bases from V and 5 bases from J, with 18 bases between. Germline V gives CDR1 DFQATT, CDR2 SNEGSKA (reference sequence).

This clonotype has ten or more counts. The chain links TRBV24-1 to TRBJ2-3; 7 positions agree with TRBD1. The V gene's germline CDR1 is KGHDR and CDR2 SFDVKD. V shed 3 bases and J 5 bases; nucleotides not matched to a gene: 7. The CDR3 has 15 amino acids. CDR3 residues: CATSDPGTEGDTQYF. For the CDR3, the DNA is TGTGCCACCAGTGATCCCGGGACAGAAGGAGATACGCAGTATTTT.

There are a few counts of this clonotype. V and J are TRBV12-3 or TRBV12-4 and TRBJ2-5; D call uncertain. The V end was cut by 3 bases, the J end by 2 bases, with 10 bases between. CDR3 size: 14 residues. The CDR3 DNA sequence: TGTGCCAGCAGTTTTCGGGTAGGGCAAGAGACCCAGTACTTC. Amino acids: CASSFRVGQETQYF.